The T cell receptor beta chain under discussion was sequenced for a study of cytomegalovirus exposure and HLA in healthy donors. This clone was observed a single time. Vbeta (60) and Jbeta (13) primers were used in the PCR. The data were produced by immunoSEQ multiplex PCR, yet TCRdb's version contains in-frame clones alone and is incomplete. This sample has tens of thousands of clones, with over 70% found just once. The CDR3 length is 11 residues. Between the trimmed V and J ends, which lost 1 base and 8 bases, there was a span of 9 bases. Germline V gene data show CDR1 as SQVTM and CDR2 as ANQGSEA. The chain recombines TRBV29-1 with TRBJ2-7; D unresolved. The receptor's source is a man in his sixties in good health and CMV-seropositive. The sample consisted of PBMCs. As DNA, the CDR3 is TGCAGCGTTGAAGTGGGCCAGCAGCAGTACTTC. This sequence encodes CSVEVGQQQYF.